These T cell receptor beta chains were read from a single sample in a study of blood T cell repertoires in COVID-19. Profiling relied on immunoSEQ multiplex PCR, and the TCRdb table lists in-frame clones only, not all of them. The sample contains around 380,000 clones, more than 65% of which appear only once. Material: peripheral blood. The receptors come from a human donor with acute or convalescent COVID-19. The donor label of this sample is uncertain. Both conserved end residues are part of each CDR3. Each record gives: V gene, J gene, clone size, D gene, CDR3 DNA, CDR3 protein. D genes are given only for firm matches. Only some rows state a clone size, as once, few, many or a class for expanded clones.

TRBV19	TRBJ1-2	.	.	TGTGCCAGTAGTACCCTTGGGCAGCCTTGGCTCGGCTACACCTTC	CASSTLGQPWLGYTF
TRBV30	TRBJ1-5	.	.	TGTGCCTGGACCAACGGGGGACTACCAAATCAGCCCCAGCATTTT	CAWTNGGLPNQPQHF
TRBV14	TRBJ2-1	.	.	TGTGCCAGCAGCCCGAGGGGGGCGGGAGTTCGGAATGAGCAGTTCTTC	CASSPRGAGVRNEQFF
TRBV2	TRBJ2-1	.	TRBD2	TGTGCCAGACGCAACCCGACTAGCGGGAGGAATGAGCAGTTCTTC	CARRNPTSGRNEQFF
TRBV20-1	TRBJ1-1	.	.	TGCAGCCCACAGAACACTGAAGCTTTCTTT	CSPQNTEAFF
TRBV6-5	TRBJ2-7	.	TRBD1	TGTGCCAGCAGTCTGACGGACAGGGGGCTTGAGCAGTACTTC	CASSLTDRGLEQYF
TRBV5-4	TRBJ1-2	.	.	TGTGCCAGCAGCTTGGATGCAGGGGCTGGCTATGGCTACACCTTC	CASSLDAGAGYGYTF
TRBV6-6	TRBJ1-2	.	.	TGTGCCAGCAGTTACTTAGGAGGGTCGCCTAACTATGGCTACACCTTC	CASSYLGGSPNYGYTF
TRBV5-8	TRBJ1-5	.	TRBD1	TGTGCCAGCAGCCAAGGGACAGTTGCGAGCAATCAGCCCCAGCATTTT	CASSQGTVASNQPQHF
TRBV5-1	TRBJ1-2	.	.	TGCGCCAGCAGCTTGGACTCTTTTAACTATGGCTACACCTTC	CASSLDSFNYGYTF
TRBV5-4	TRBJ2-3	.	.	TGTGCCAGCAGCCACACCTTCACAGATACGCAGTATTTT	CASSHTFTDTQYF
TRBV7-6	TRBJ1-1	.	.	TGTGCCAGCAGCTTGAGGGGGAACATGAACACTGAAGCTTTCTTT	CASSLRGNMNTEAFF
TRBV5-1	TRBJ1-1	.	TRBD1	TGCGCCAGCAGCACACAGGGGGCAGCGAACACTGAAGCTTTCTTT	CASSTQGAANTEAFF
TRBV6-5	TRBJ2-3	once	.	TGTATTACTCGGAGTAGGTCCGGCACAGATACGCAGTATTTT	CITRSRSGTDTQYF
TRBV7-9	TRBJ2-2	.	TRBD1	TGTGCCAGCAGCTTAGGGGACAGGAACACCGGGGAGCTGTTTTTT	CASSLGDRNTGELFF
TRBV5-1	TRBJ1-2	.	.	TGCGCCAGCAGCTCTGTCCCCCGGGACTATGGCTACACCTTC	CASSSVPRDYGYTF
TRBV9	TRBJ2-2	.	TRBD1	TGTGCCAGCAGCGCCCTTCCAACACCCGGGACAGGGAGTCCCCGGGGAGCTGTTTTT	CASSALPTPGTGSPRGAVF
TRBV7-8	TRBJ1-2	.	.	TGTGCCAGCAGCTTATCGACAGGACCCTATGGCTACACCTTC	CASSLSTGPYGYTF
TRBV2	TRBJ2-7	once	.	TGTGCCAGCAGTGAAGGGGGGCCCGACAGCACCTACGAGCAGTACTTC	CASSEGGPDSTYEQYF
TRBV10-1	TRBJ2-3	.	TRBD2	TGCGCCAGCAGTCCGGGAGGGCTATTAGGCACAGATACGCAGTATTTT	CASSPGGLLGTDTQYF
TRBV10-2	TRBJ1-2	.	.	TGCGCCAGCAGTGGGCAGGGGAGCTATGGCTACACCTTC	CASSGQGSYGYTF
TRBV6-4	TRBJ2-3	.	.	TGTGCCAGCAGTGACTCCCCCGGGTACGGCACAGATACGCAGTATTTT	CASSDSPGYGTDTQYF
TRBV10-2	TRBJ1-4	.	TRBD1	TGCGCCAGCAGTCAGGGACAGACTAATGAAAAACTGTTTTTT	CASSQGQTNEKLFF
TRBV5-1	TRBJ1-2	once	.	TGCGCCAGCAGCGAGATTAGCACCCATGGCTACACCTTC	CASSEISTHGYTF
TRBV5-8	TRBJ2-7	few	TRBD1	TGTGCCAGCAGGTCCGGGACAGGGTCCCCCAACGAGCAGTACTTC	CASRSGTGSPNEQYF
TRBV19	TRBJ1-5	.	.	TGTGCCAGTAGTACTCGACCGACAGAGAATCAGCCCCAGCATTTT	CASSTRPTENQPQHF
TRBV29-1	TRBJ1-1	.	.	TGCAGCGTAATCCTAACCCGGGGAACTGAAGCTTTCTTT	CSVILTRGTEAFF
TRBV2	TRBJ2-1	once	TRBD2	TGTGCCAGCAGGGCTCTTAGCGGGAGTTTAGGTGAGCAGTTCTTC	CASRALSGSLGEQFF